A single sample is the source of the 25 T cell receptor beta chains below, sequenced in a study of shared clonotypes between healthy human individuals. Sequenced by immunoSEQ multiplex PCR; TCRdb stores in-frame clones only, minus some. The repertoire holds 2 million to 2.5 million clones, with roughly 95% as singletons. The sample consisted of naive CD4+ T cells sorted from blood. This sample's subset: CD45RA+ positively selected. These receptors all come from a man aged 18-30 years in good health.

The rearrangement links TRBV18 to TRBJ1-2, with D hard to call. V lost 3 bases and J 4 bases, leaving 15 bases between the germline ends. This CDR3 has 15 amino acids. Germline V gene data show CDR1 as KGHSH and CDR2 as LQKENI. CDR3 coding DNA: TGTGCCAGCTCACCCGCAAGTGGTGACTCCTATGGCTACACCTTC. It specifies CASSPASGDSYGYTF.

The chain carries TRBV5-4 and TRBJ2-7; weak D call: TRBD1 (6 bases). Trimming removed 4 bases from V and 2 bases from J, with 13 bases in between. The germline V gene encodes CDR1 SGHNT and CDR2 YYREEE (reference sequence). CDR3 length equals 14 residues. CDR3 bases: TGTGCCAGCAGCCGGCCGGGACAAGCCTACGAGCAGTACTTC. Translating it yields CASSRPGQAYEQYF.

The J gene is TRBJ2-1, the V gene TRBV4-1; D not certain. Trimming left V 6 bases short and J 0 bases short, with 18 bases between. Germline-derived CDR1 and CDR2 are MGHRA and YSYEKL. The CDR3 loop spans 17 amino acids. CDR3 protein: CASSHAPTESSYNEQFF. The DNA of the CDR3 is TGCGCCAGCAGTCACGCGCCGACGGAAAGCTCCTACAATGAGCAGTTCTTC.

In nucleotides, the CDR3 is TGTGCCAGCAGCTTCGCCGCCGGCACTGAAGCTTTCTTT. Translation: CASSFAAGTEAFF. The chain carries TRBV11-2 and TRBJ1-1; no clear D. V was pared by 3 bases and J by 4 bases, with 9 bases between. In germline, CDR1 is SGHAT, CDR2 FQNNGV. This CDR3 is 13 amino acids long.

The V gene is TRBV27, the J gene TRBJ2-3, with 8 bases fitting TRBD2. The germline V gene has CDR1 MNHEY and CDR2 SMNVEV (reference sequence). The CDR3 length is 15 residues. Trimming removed 2 bases from V and 2 bases from J; junction bases left unmatched: 3. CDR3 in amino acids: CASSLAGGATDTQYF. The DNA for the CDR3 is TGTGCCAGCAGTTTAGCCGGGGGGGCCACAGATACGCAGTATTTT.

The rearrangement links TRBV28 to TRBJ1-5; 7 bases align to TRBD1. Germline-derived CDR1 and CDR2 are MDHEN and SYDVKM. The junction had 7 bases not matched to a gene; V was cut back by 2 bases and J by 6 bases. The CDR3 runs to 15 residues. The CDR3 DNA reads as TGTGCCAGCAGTTTAATCGACAGGGACGGTCAGCCCCAGCATTTT. Translated, it gives CASSLIDRDGQPQHF.

The genes are TRBV6-5 and TRBJ2-7, with TRBD2 identical over 9 bases. The CDR3 has 15 amino acids. Germline CDR1 reads MNHEY; CDR2 reads SVGAGI. Trimming at V came to 11 bases and at J to 1 base, leaving 12 bases not matched to a gene. The CDR3 nucleotides are TGTGCCGCCCGGTCCGCACTAGCGGGTTCCTACGAGCAGTACTTC. Residues: CAARSALAGSYEQYF.

The rearrangement joins TRBV27 to TRBJ1-5; TRBD1 agrees at 8 bases. This CDR3 region has 16 residues. V lost 0 bases to trimming and J lost 3 bases; unmatched junction nucleotides: 4. Per germline, CDR1 MNHEY and CDR2 SMNVEV (reference sequence). Here the CDR3 DNA reads TGTGCCAGCAGTTTATCGTCCAGGGGGCACAATCAGCCCCAGCATTTT. Protein product: CASSLSSRGHNQPQHF.

This clone was recorded once. The chain carries TRBV19 and TRBJ2-1, with 16 bases matching TRBD2. Germline trimming cut 7 bases from V and 0 bases from J; bases unmatched to any gene: 6. Germline V gene data show CDR1 as LNHDA and CDR2 as SQIVND (reference sequence). The CDR3 contains 18 residues. The CDR3 nucleotides are TGTGCCAGTATGCCGGGACTAGCGGGAGGGAGCTCCTACAATGAGCAGTTCTTC. Translated, it gives CASMPGLAGGSSYNEQFF.

The chain uses TRBV4-1 and TRBJ2-7, with D perhaps TRBD1 or TRBD2 (6 bases each). This CDR3 has 16 amino acids. From germline, CDR1 is MGHRA and CDR2 YSYEKL. V was cut by 4 bases and J by 4 bases, with 20 bases left in between. In DNA form, the CDR3 reads TGCGCCAGCAGCCTAGGAGGGGCGAGGGGGAGGTACGAGCAGTACTTC. Translating it yields CASSLGGARGRYEQYF.

This clone is a singleton in its sample. The rearrangement joins TRBV7-9 to TRBJ2-7; 7 bases are a match to TRBD1. Germline CDR1 is SEHNR and CDR2 is FQNEAQ (reference sequence). The CDR3 is made up of 14 amino acids. V shed 4 bases, J shed 6 bases, and the junction held 9 bases outside the gene matches. CDR3: CASSSRGSSSEQYF. CDR3 bases: TGTGCCAGCAGCTCCAGGGGGTCGTCGTCCGAGCAGTACTTC.

This clone was observed once. The chain is built from TRBV7-2 and TRBJ2-3, with 11 bases that match TRBD2. V lost 1 base, J lost 5 bases, and 11 bases stayed unmatched. Germline V gene data show CDR1 as SGHTA and CDR2 as FQGNSA. The CDR3 length is 18 residues. The CDR3 sequence is CASSLGLIAGGPVDTQYF. As DNA, the CDR3 is TGTGCCAGCAGCTTAGGCCTGATAGCGGGGGGGCCGGTAGATACGCAGTATTTT.

This chain joins TRBV11-2 and TRBJ1-1; D perhaps matches TRBD1 (5 bases). Trimming removed 3 bases from V and 5 bases from J, with 13 bases in between. CDR3 length equals 14 residues. Germline-derived CDR1 and CDR2 are SGHAT and FQNNGV. The CDR3 protein is CASSLPGGGTEAFF. The CDR3 DNA reads as TGTGCCAGCAGCTTGCCCGGGGGGGGTACTGAAGCTTTCTTT.

The V gene is TRBV5-6, the J gene TRBJ2-1; a weak D match, TRBD2 (6 bases). The CDR3 runs to 15 residues. Per germline, CDR1 SGHDT and CDR2 YYEEEE. Trimming removed 4 bases from V and 1 base from J, with 12 bases in between. The CDR3 is CASSATGVSYNEQFF. The CDR3 region has the DNA TGTGCCAGCAGCGCCACGGGGGTATCCTACAATGAGCAGTTCTTC.

The V and J genes are TRBV6-1 and TRBJ1-4, with D possibly TRBD1 on 5 matching bases. The CDR3 covers 13 residues. V was clipped by 6 bases and J by 8 bases, with 13 bases between them. Germline CDR1 is MNHNS and CDR2 is SASEGT. CDR3 region: CASSGLEGEKLFF. The CDR3 nucleotides read TGTGCCAGCAGCGGTCTGGAGGGGGAAAAACTGTTTTTT.

This chain connects TRBV7-9 to TRBJ2-3; D not certain. This CDR3 region has 17 residues. In germline, CDR1 is SEHNR, CDR2 FQNEAQ (reference sequence). The ends were cut back, 10 bases at V and 3 bases at J, with 26 bases in the middle. The CDR3: CAIQIVEGIVETDTQYF. The CDR3 nucleotides are TGTGCCATCCAGATAGTGGAAGGGATAGTAGAAACAGATACGCAGTATTTT.

V usage is TRBV4-1 and J usage is TRBJ2-1; the match to TRBD2 covers 8 bases. CDR1 MGHRA and CDR2 YSYEKL come from the germline V gene. The V gene end was trimmed by 0 bases and the J gene end by 7 bases; junction bases not matched to a gene: 8. The CDR3 has 16 residues. CDR3 nucleotide sequence: TGCGCCAGCAGCCAAGATTCGAGCGGGAGAAGGAATGAGCAGTTCTTC. Its protein is CASSQDSSGRRNEQFF.

The rearrangement joins TRBV19 to TRBJ1-6, with a weak D call TRBD1 (5 bases). Germline V lookup: CDR1 LNHDA, CDR2 SQIVND (reference sequence). Trimming removed 5 bases at V and 6 bases at J, with 17 bases between. The CDR3 is made up of 16 amino acids. The CDR3, as DNA: TGTGCCAGTAGTTCTCCGGGACCGAGACTTAATTCACCCCTCCACTTT. This translates into CASSSPGPRLNSPLHF.

The chain couples TRBV7-2 to TRBJ1-5, with no clear D. The CDR3 totals 13 residues. V lost 3 bases, J lost 4 bases, and 7 bases lay in between. Germline V lookup: CDR1 SGHTA, CDR2 FQGNSA. The CDR3 protein is CASSFMTNQPQHF. CDR3 coding DNA: TGTGCCAGCAGCTTTATGACGAATCAGCCCCAGCATTTT.

The rearrangement uses TRBV6-5 and TRBJ1-6, with D possibly being TRBD1 (6 bases). The CDR3 extends over 16 amino acids. V dropped 3 bases and J dropped 3 bases, with 12 bases sitting between them. Looked up from germline, CDR1 is MNHEY and CDR2 is SVGAGI. CDR3 DNA: TGTGCCAGCAGTTATCTTACAGGGCTCTATAATTCACCCCTCCACTTT. Translating it yields CASSYLTGLYNSPLHF.

For this clone: Other DNA sequences in the sample encode the same CDR3. The chain uses TRBV30 and TRBJ1-5; the D is unclear. V was cut by 0 bases and J by 3 bases, with 6 bases left in between. Germline CDR1 is GTSNPN and CDR2 is SVGIG (reference sequence). This CDR3 comprises 13 residues. CDR3 sequence: CAWSVQDNQPQHF. CDR3 sequence (DNA): TGTGCCTGGAGTGTCCAGGACAATCAGCCCCAGCATTTT. Together with reference TRBV30 and TRBJ1-5, the CDR3 gives the full variable domain: SQTIHQWPATLVQPVGSPLSLECTVEGTSNPNLYWYRQAAGRGLQLLFYSVGIGQISSEVPQNLSASRPQDRQFILSSKKLLLSDSGFYLCAWSVQDNQPQHFGDGTRLSIL.

CDR3 sequence reads: CASSRDTRTDTQYF. CDR3 nucleotides: TGCGCCAGCAGTAGGGACACTCGCACAGATACGCAGTATTTT. The chain carries TRBV10-2 and TRBJ2-3, with D perhaps matching TRBD1 (6 bases). Germline V lookup: CDR1 WSHSY, CDR2 SAAADI. The CDR3 is 14 residues long. V was clipped by 5 bases and J by 1 base, with 10 bases between them.

The gene calls are TRBV4-1 and TRBJ2-3; no definite D call. The CDR3 consists of 12 residues. The V gene lost 3 bases and the J gene lost 6 bases, with 7 bases spanning the gap. Looked up from germline, CDR1 is MGHRA and CDR2 is YSYEKL. The CDR3 reads CASSHVLDTQYF. The CDR3 DNA is TGCGCCAGCAGCCATGTCCTGGATACGCAGTATTTT.

The chain uses TRBV30 and TRBJ2-6, with D unclear. This CDR3 is 15 amino acids long. V was trimmed by 0 bases and J by 3 bases, leaving 9 bases between them. Germline assignment: CDR1 GTSNPN and CDR2 SVGIG (reference sequence). The CDR3 DNA is TGTGCCTGGAGTGTACGGAGAGGTGGGGCCAACGTCCTGACTTTC. This codes for CAWSVRRGGANVLTF.

V gene TRBV6-5 combines with J gene TRBJ1-5; possibly TRBD1 for D (6 bases). CDR3 length equals 12 residues. Per germline, CDR1 MNHEY and CDR2 SVGAGI. V lost 8 bases to trimming and J lost 7 bases, with 12 bases between them. The CDR3 protein is CASGKGGQPQHF. CDR3 in DNA: TGTGCCAGCGGAAAAGGGGGACAGCCCCAGCATTTT.